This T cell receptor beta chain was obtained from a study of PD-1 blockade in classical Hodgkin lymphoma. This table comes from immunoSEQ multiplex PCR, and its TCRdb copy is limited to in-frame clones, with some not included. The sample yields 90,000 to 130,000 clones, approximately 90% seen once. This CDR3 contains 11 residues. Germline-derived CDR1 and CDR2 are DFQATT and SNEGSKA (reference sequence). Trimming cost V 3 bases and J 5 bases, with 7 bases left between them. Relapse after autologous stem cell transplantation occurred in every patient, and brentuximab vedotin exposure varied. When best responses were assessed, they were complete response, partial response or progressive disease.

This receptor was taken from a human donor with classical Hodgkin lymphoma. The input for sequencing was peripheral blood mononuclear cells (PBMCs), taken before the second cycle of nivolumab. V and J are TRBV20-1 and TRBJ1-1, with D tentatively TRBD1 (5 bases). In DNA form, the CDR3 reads TGCAGTGCTAGGGGGGGGACTGAAGCTTTCTTT. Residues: CSARGGTEAFF.